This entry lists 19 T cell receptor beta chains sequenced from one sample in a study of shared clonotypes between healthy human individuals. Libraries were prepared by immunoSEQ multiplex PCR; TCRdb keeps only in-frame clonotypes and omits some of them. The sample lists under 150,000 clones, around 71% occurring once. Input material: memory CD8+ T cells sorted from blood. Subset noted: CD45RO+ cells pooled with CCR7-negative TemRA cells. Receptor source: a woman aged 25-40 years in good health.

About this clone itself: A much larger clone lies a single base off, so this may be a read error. CDR3 residues: CASSSSSYEQYF. In DNA form, the CDR3 reads TGTGCCAGCAGCTCGAGCTCCTACGAGCAGTACTTC. The chain links TRBV11-2 to TRBJ2-5, with D hard to call. The assigned J gene may be wrong: the sequence end matches TRBJ2-7 better. The CDR3 length is 12 residues. The germline CDR1 and CDR2 sequences are SGHAT and FQNNGV.

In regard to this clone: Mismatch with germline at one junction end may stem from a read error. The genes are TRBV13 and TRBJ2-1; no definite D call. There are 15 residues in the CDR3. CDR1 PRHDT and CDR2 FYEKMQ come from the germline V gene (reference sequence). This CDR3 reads CASSLGFSSYNEQFF. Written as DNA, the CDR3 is TGTGCCAGCAGCCTAGGGTTTAGCTCCTACAATGAGCAGTTCTTC.

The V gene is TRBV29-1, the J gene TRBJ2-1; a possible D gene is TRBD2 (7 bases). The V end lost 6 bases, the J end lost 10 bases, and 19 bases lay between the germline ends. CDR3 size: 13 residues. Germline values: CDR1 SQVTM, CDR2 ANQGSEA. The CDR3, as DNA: TGCAGCGTGGGGGCGGGAGAGGGAGGCGAGCAGTTCTTC. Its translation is CSVGAGEGGEQFF.

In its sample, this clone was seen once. This CDR3 reads CASSQEEGSADTQYF. The CDR3 nucleotides are TGCGCCAGCAGCCAAGAGGAGGGTAGCGCAGATACGCAGTATTTT. The chain links TRBV4-1 to TRBJ2-3; tentatively, D is TRBD2 (6 bases). The CDR3 consists of 15 residues. V gave up 0 bases and J gave up 4 bases, with 11 bases separating them. CDR1 is MGHRA, CDR2 YSYEKL, per germline.

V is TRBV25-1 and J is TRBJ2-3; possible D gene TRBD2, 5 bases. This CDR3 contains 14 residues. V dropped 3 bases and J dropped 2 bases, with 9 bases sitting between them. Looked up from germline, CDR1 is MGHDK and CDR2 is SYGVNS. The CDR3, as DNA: TGTGCCAGCAGTGACCTAGCCCTCACAGATACGCAGTATTTT. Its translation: CASSDLALTDTQYF.

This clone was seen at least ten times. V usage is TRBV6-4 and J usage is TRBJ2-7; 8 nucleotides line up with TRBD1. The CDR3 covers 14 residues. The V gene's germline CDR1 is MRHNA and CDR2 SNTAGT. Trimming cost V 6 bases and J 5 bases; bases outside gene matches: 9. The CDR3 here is CASSPTGEGDEQYF. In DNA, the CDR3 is TGTGCCAGCAGCCCGACAGGGGAAGGTGACGAGCAGTACTTC.

The CDR3 coding sequence is TGCGCCAGCAGCCAAGCTTTCCGGTGGGAAAGTCAGCCCCAGCATTTT. Amino acid sequence: CASSQAFRWESQPQHF. This chain connects TRBV4-1 to TRBJ1-5; no firm D call. V was trimmed by 1 base and J by 6 bases, leaving 16 bases between them. Germline assignment: CDR1 MGHRA and CDR2 YSYEKL. This CDR3 contains 16 residues.

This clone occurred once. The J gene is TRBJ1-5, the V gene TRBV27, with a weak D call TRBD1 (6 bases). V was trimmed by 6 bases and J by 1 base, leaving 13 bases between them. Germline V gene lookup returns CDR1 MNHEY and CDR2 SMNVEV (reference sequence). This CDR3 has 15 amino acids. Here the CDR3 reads CASSPTGSSNQPQHF. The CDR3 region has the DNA TGTGCCAGCAGCCCGACAGGTTCGAGCAATCAGCCCCAGCATTTT.

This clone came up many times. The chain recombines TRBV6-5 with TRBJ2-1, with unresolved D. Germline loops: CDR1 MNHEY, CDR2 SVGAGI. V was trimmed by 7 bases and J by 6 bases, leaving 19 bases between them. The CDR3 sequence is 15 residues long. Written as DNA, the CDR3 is TGTGCCAGCACAAGTAGTCTTTTCGGTATCAATGAGCAGTTCTTC. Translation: CASTSSLFGINEQFF.

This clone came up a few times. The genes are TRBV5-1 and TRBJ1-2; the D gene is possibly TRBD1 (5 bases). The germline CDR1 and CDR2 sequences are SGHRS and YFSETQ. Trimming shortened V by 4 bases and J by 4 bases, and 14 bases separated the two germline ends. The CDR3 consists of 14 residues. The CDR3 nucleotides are TGCGCCAGCAGCACCCGGGACGGGGCCTATGGCTACACCTTC. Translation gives CASSTRDGAYGYTF.

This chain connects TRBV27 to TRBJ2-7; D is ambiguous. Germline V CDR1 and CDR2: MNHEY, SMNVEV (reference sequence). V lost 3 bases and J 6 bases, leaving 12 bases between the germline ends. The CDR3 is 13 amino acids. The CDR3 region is CASSFWLDGEQYF. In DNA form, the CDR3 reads TGTGCCAGCAGTTTCTGGCTGGATGGCGAGCAGTACTTC.

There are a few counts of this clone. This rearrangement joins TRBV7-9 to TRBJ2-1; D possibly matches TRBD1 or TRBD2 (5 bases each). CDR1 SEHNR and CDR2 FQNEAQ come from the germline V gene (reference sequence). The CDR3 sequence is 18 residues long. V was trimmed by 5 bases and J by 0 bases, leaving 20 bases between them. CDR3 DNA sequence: TGTGCCAGCAGCCCCCGGGACCCGCCTAAAGTCTCCTACAATGAGCAGTTCTTC. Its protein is CASSPRDPPKVSYNEQFF.

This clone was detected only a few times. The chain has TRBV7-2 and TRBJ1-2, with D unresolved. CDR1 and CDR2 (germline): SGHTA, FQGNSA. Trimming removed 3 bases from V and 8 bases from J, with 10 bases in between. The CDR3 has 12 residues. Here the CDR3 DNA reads TGTGCCAGCAGCTTTTTCAGGAGCGGCTACACCTTC. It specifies CASSFFRSGYTF.

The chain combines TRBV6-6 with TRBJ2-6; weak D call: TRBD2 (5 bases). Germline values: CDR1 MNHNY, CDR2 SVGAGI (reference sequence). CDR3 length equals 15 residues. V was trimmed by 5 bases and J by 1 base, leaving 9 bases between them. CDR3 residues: CASSQGGSGANVLTF. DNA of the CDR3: TGTGCCAGCAGTCAAGGCGGGTCTGGGGCCAACGTCCTGACTTTC.

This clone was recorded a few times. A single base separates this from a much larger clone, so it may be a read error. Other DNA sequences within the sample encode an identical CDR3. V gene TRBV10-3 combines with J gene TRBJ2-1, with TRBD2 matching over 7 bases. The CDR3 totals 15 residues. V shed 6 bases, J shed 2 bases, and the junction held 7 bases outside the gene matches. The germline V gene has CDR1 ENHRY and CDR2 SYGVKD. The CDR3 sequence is CAISDLAETYNEQFF. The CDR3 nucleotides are TGTGCCATCAGCGATCTAGCGGAGACCTACAATGAGCAGTTCTTC.

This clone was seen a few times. The CDR3 is CASSAQREPAGEQFF. DNA for the CDR3: TGTGCCAGCAGCGCCCAGCGGGAGCCCGCGGGTGAGCAGTTCTTC. J is TRBJ2-1 and V is TRBV9; 8 bases agree with TRBD2. In germline, CDR1 is SGDLS, CDR2 YYNGEE. The CDR3 loop spans 15 amino acids. Trimming cost V 3 bases and J 9 bases; bases outside gene matches: 11.

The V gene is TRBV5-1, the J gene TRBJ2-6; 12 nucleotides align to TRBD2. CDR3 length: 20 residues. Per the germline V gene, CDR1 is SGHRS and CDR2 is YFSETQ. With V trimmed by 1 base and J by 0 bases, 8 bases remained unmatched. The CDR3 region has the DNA TGCGCCAGCAGCTTGCCCAGAGGACTAGCGGGACTCTCTGGGGCCAACGTCCTGACTTTC. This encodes CASSLPRGLAGLSGANVLTF.

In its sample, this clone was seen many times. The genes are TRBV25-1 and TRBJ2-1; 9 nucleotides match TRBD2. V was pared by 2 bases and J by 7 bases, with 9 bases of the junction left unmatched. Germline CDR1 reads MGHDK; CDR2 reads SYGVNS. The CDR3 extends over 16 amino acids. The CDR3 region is CASSEGWDSGRNEQFF. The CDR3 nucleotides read TGTGCCAGCAGTGAAGGGTGGGATAGCGGGAGAAATGAGCAGTTCTTC.

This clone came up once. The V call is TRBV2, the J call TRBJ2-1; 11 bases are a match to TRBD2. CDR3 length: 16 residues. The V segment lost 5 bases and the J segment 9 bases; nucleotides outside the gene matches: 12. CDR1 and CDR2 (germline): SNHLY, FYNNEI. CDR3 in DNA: TGTGCCAGCAGTCACCCGGGACTAGCGGAGGGGGTTGAGCAGTTCTTC. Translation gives CASSHPGLAEGVEQFF.